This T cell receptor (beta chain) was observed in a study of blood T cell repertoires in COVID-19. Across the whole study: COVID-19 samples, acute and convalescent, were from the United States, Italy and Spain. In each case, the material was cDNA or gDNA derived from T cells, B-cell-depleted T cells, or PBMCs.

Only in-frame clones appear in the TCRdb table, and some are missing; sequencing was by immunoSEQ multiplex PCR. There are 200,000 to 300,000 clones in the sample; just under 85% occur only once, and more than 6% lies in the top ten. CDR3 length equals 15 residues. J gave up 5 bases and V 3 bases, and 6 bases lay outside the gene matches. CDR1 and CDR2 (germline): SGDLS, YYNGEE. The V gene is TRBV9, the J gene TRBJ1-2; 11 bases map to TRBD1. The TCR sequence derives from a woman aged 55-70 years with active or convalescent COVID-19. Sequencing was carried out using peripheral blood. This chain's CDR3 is CASSADRGRGYGYTF. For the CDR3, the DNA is TGTGCCAGCAGCGCGGACAGGGGGCGTGGATATGGCTACACCTTC.